This entry lists 27 T cell receptor beta chains sequenced from one sample in a study of regulatory T cells in long-lasting Graves disease (dated by TCRdb to the early 2020s). Libraries were prepared through multiplex PCR. Instrument used: Illumina HiSeq 4000. TCR beta libraries were built with iRepertoire HTBI primers and Arm-PCR amplification of CDR3 regions. The public reads were run again by TCRdb, first through fastp at Q25 and then through MiXCR, and only productive beta chains were kept. Every entry covers one CDR3 protein and lists the most common genes and DNA from its rows. The sample data list about 540,000 distinct CDR3 sequences, and less than 15% of these were observed just once. The leading ten clones occupy more than 8.5% of the sample. The time point label, read with the paper, signifies: newly diagnosed GD, antithyroid drugs for less than 3 months. RNA was extracted from PBMCs in TRIzol for both TCR sequencing and RNA sequencing.

The data also belong to a second study, concerning T cells in Graves' hyperthyroidism and ophthalmopathy.

The material sequenced was peripheral blood mononuclear cells (PBMCs), taken at new diagnosis, from a patient treated with antithyroid drugs. These receptors came from a man aged 30-40 years with Graves disease. Donor details come from another sample of the same person, matched by shared clones.

The genes are TRBV6-4 and TRBJ1-2; 8 bases fit TRBD1. Germline trimming cut 5 bases from V and 7 bases from J; bases unmatched to any gene: 6. The CDR3 sequence is 13 residues long. Germline loops: CDR1 MRHNA, CDR2 SNTAGT. Here the CDR3 DNA reads TGTGCCAGCAGTTACGGACAGGGACTTGGCTACACCTTC. Encoded protein: CASSYGQGLGYTF.

Many counts were recorded for this clonotype. The rearrangement uses TRBV12-3 or TRBV12-4 and TRBJ2-6; 8 positions match TRBD1. The CDR3 is made up of 16 amino acids. Trimming took 3 bases from V and 2 from J; bases not matched to a gene: 3. Here the CDR3 reads CASSLSQGAGANVLTF. The DNA of the CDR3 is TGTGCCAGCAGTTTGTCACAGGGGGCTGGGGCCAACGTCCTGACTTTC.

This clonotype was seen many times. The J gene is TRBJ1-5, the V gene TRBV12-3 or TRBV12-4; perhaps TRBD1 as D (5 bases). This CDR3 region has 15 residues. The germline V and J ends were trimmed by 3 bases and 7 bases, with 16 bases remaining between them. CDR3 sequence reads: CASSFSAGGGQPQHF. The CDR3 DNA sequence: TGTGCCAGCAGTTTCTCGGCCGGGGGTGGGCAGCCCCAGCATTTT.

This clonotype was seen at least ten times. The gene calls are TRBV6-1 and TRBJ1-2, with D hard to call. Germline V gives CDR1 MNHNS, CDR2 SASEGT. The CDR3 is 11 amino acids. Trimming removed 6 bases at V and 8 bases at J, with 10 bases between. CDR3 in amino acids: CASRPLWGYTF. The CDR3 region has the DNA TGTGCCAGCAGACCTCTTTGGGGCTACACCTTC.

At least ten counts were recorded for this clonotype. One end of the junction varies from germline; a read error may be responsible. CDR3 amino acids: CASSSADTQYF. The CDR3 DNA reads as TGCGCCAGCAGCTCCGCAGATACGCAGTATTTT. The chain uses TRBV28 and TRBJ2-3; D uncertain. The CDR3 is made up of 11 amino acids. Germline V gives CDR1 MDHEN, CDR2 SYDVKM.

This clonotype has at least ten counts. The gene calls are TRBV20-1 and TRBJ2-3; 7 positions match TRBD2. V trimming: 0 bases; J trimming: 1 base; junction bases outside the gene matches: 1. The CDR3 is made up of 14 amino acids. Germline V lookup: CDR1 DFQATT, CDR2 SNEGSKA (reference sequence). CDR3 region: CSAREAGGTDTQYF. CDR3 DNA sequence: TGCAGTGCTAGAGAGGCGGGAGGCACAGATACGCAGTATTTT.

In its sample, this clonotype was seen a few times. The gene calls are TRBV14 and TRBJ2-3; possibly TRBD1 or TRBD2 for D (6 bases each). CDR1 is SGHDN, CDR2 FVKESK, per germline. The V end was cut by 2 bases, the J end by 4 bases, with 13 bases between. The CDR3 extends over 15 amino acids. The DNA for the CDR3 is TGTGCCAGCAGCCAATACCCGGGGGCACCAGATACGCAGTATTTT. As protein: CASSQYPGAPDTQYF.

This clonotype was detected ten times or more. This chain connects TRBV2 to TRBJ2-7, with TRBD1 matching 8 bases. Germline V gives CDR1 SNHLY, CDR2 FYNNEI. The CDR3 runs 14 residues. In DNA form, the CDR3 reads TGTTCGGTGGCAGGGGGCAGCGGTTACTACGAGCAGTACTTC. This encodes CSVAGGSGYYEQYF.

The chain uses TRBV24-1 and TRBJ2-1, with 7 bases identical to TRBD1. V dropped 4 bases and J dropped 4; count of bases not matched to a gene: 9. The germline V gene encodes CDR1 KGHDR and CDR2 SFDVKD. The length of the CDR3 is 16 residues. The CDR3 DNA is TGTGCCACCAGTGACTCAGGGGGAGTGATGTACAATGAGCAGTTCTTC. This translates into CATSDSGGVMYNEQFF.

This clonotype was counted ten times or more. The V and J genes are TRBV11-2 and TRBJ2-7; D remains ambiguous. Trimming took off 0 bases at V and 9 bases at J, with 18 bases between the two ends. The germline CDR1 and CDR2 sequences are SGHAT and FQNNGV. The CDR3 is made up of 15 amino acids. CDR3 sequence reads: CASSLELPTFPRQYF. In DNA, the CDR3 is TGTGCCAGCAGCTTAGAATTACCGACATTCCCTCGGCAGTACTTC.

This clonotype came up many times. The V gene is TRBV30, the J gene TRBJ1-1; D remains ambiguous. The CDR3 has 11 amino acids. Deletions cut 4 bases from V and 4 bases from J, with 7 bases between. CDR1 is GTSNPN, CDR2 SVGIG, per germline (reference sequence). The CDR3 coding sequence is TGTGCCTGGAAGGTGAGCACTGAAGCTTTCTTT. Encoded protein: CAWKVSTEAFF.

V gene TRBV5-5 combines with J gene TRBJ1-6, with TRBD1 matching 8 bases. CDR3 length: 17 amino acids. J gave up 3 bases and V 2 bases, and 7 bases lay outside the gene matches. Per the germline V gene, CDR1 is SGHKS and CDR2 is YYEKEE (reference sequence). In DNA form, the CDR3 reads TGTGCCAGCAGCTTCCGTGCAGGGGGCATCTATAATTCACCCCTCCACTTT. Its translation: CASSFRAGGIYNSPLHF.

This clonotype has more than one count but fewer than ten. The chain carries TRBV5-1 and TRBJ1-3, with TRBD1 matching over 8 bases. J lost 0 bases, V lost 0 bases, and 8 bases had no gene match. The CDR3 has 18 residues. The germline V gene has CDR1 SGHRS and CDR2 YFSETQ. The CDR3 reads CASSLGGQGAFSGNTIYF. The CDR3 DNA reads as TGCGCCAGCAGCTTGGGTGGACAGGGCGCTTTCTCTGGAAACACCATATATTTT.

This clonotype was recorded many times. The V gene is TRBV30, the J gene TRBJ1-1, with 8 nucleotides matching TRBD1. Germline assignment: CDR1 GTSNPN and CDR2 SVGIG (reference sequence). After removal of 0 bases from V and 5 bases from J, the junction contained 2 bases not matched to a gene. CDR3 length: 13 residues. The CDR3 sequence is CAWSVTGGTEAFF. The CDR3 DNA is TGTGCCTGGAGTGTAACAGGGGGAACTGAAGCTTTCTTT.

The J gene is TRBJ1-5, the V gene TRBV30; no firm D call. Trimming shortened V by 2 bases and J by 3 bases, and 8 bases separated the two germline ends. Germline lookup yields CDR1 GTSNPN and CDR2 SVGIG (reference sequence). CDR3 size: 13 residues. CDR3 DNA: TGTGCCTGGAGTCCGCCGACCAATCAGCCCCAGCATTTT. Its protein is CAWSPPTNQPQHF. Full variable domain (rest looked up from reference TRBV30 and TRBJ1-5): SQTIHQWPATLVQPVGSPLSLECTVEGTSNPNLYWYRQAAGRGLQLLFYSVGIGQISSEVPQNLSASRPQDRQFILSSKKLLLSDSGFYLCAWSPPTNQPQHFGDGTRLSIL.

This clonotype was counted many times. This chain links TRBV20-1 with TRBJ1-2; no clear D. V was shortened by 1 base and J by 4 bases, with 16 bases between the two germline ends. This CDR3 has 15 residues. Per the germline V gene, CDR1 is DFQATT and CDR2 is SNEGSKA (reference sequence). The CDR3 loop is CSARVEEEVTYGYTF. CDR3 DNA sequence: TGCAGTGCTAGAGTAGAGGAGGAGGTGACCTATGGCTACACCTTC.

The V and J genes are TRBV5-8 and TRBJ2-7; 12 bases line up with TRBD1. This CDR3 is 15 amino acids long. Trimming removed 6 bases from V and 7 bases from J; junction bases left unmatched: 11. The V gene's germline CDR1 is SGHTS and CDR2 YDEGEE. The CDR3 DNA follows: TGTGCCAGCACTGCCGGGGACAGGGGGCAAAAAGAGCAGTACTTC. It specifies CASTAGDRGQKEQYF. Complete variable domain (other parts from reference TRBV5-8 and TRBJ2-7): EAGVTQSPTHLIKTRGQQATLRCSPISGHTSVYWYQQALGLGLQFLLWYDEGEERNRGNFPPRFSGRQFPNYSSELNVNALELEDSALYLCASTAGDRGQKEQYFGPGTRLTVT.

This clonotype was found many times. This chain links TRBV29-1 with TRBJ1-1, with D possibly TRBD1 on 6 matching bases. In germline, CDR1 is SQVTM, CDR2 ANQGSEA. The CDR3 sequence is 13 residues long. The V gene lost 5 bases and the J gene lost 4 bases, with 14 bases spanning the gap. This CDR3 reads CSVQRQAGTEAFF. The CDR3 region has the DNA TGCAGCGTTCAACGACAGGCGGGCACTGAAGCTTTCTTT. Looking up the rest from reference TRBV29-1 and TRBJ1-1 gives the full variable domain: SAVISQKPSRDICQRGTSLTIQCQVDSQVTMMFWYRQQPGQSLTLIATANQGSEATYESGFVIDKFPISRPNLTFSTLTVSNMSPEDSSIYLCSVQRQAGTEAFFGQGTRLTVV.

The chain recombines TRBV11-2 with TRBJ2-7; a possible D gene is TRBD1 (6 bases). The length of the CDR3 is 15 residues. CDR1 is SGHAT and CDR2 is FQNNGV in the germline V gene. Deletions cut 1 base from V and 2 bases from J, with 12 bases between. The chain's CDR3 is CASSLGQVSTYEQYF. The CDR3 coding sequence is TGTGCCAGCAGCTTAGGACAGGTCTCGACCTACGAGCAGTACTTC.

The DNA for the CDR3 is TGTGCCAGCAGTCGAAGTGGGTCGGGGACCCAGTACTTC. The encoded protein is CASSRSGSGTQYF. This chain links TRBV6-1 with TRBJ2-5, with unresolved D. Between the trimmed V and J ends, which lost 5 bases and 7 bases, there was a span of 14 bases. The CDR3 has 13 residues. Per germline, CDR1 MNHNS and CDR2 SASEGT.

The chain combines TRBV5-1 with TRBJ2-7; 10 bases match TRBD2. After removal of 4 bases from V and 2 bases from J, the junction contained 9 bases not matched to a gene. This CDR3 is built from 16 residues. Germline V CDR1 and CDR2: SGHRS, YFSETQ. The CDR3 is CASSGVAGGRPYEQYF. CDR3 nucleotide sequence: TGCGCCAGCAGCGGAGTAGCGGGAGGACGTCCCTACGAGCAGTACTTC. The entire variable domain, with the rest obtained from reference TRBV5-1 and TRBJ2-7, is as follows: KAGVTQTPRYLIKTRGQQVTLSCSPISGHRSVSWYQQTPGQGLQFLFEYFSETQRNKGNFPGRFSGRQFSNSRSEMNVSTLELGDSALYLCASSGVAGGRPYEQYFGPGTRLTVT.

The table lists this clonotype with many counts. The chain combines TRBV27 with TRBJ2-7; TRBD2 matches 8 bases. The CDR3 is made up of 14 amino acids. The ends lost 2 bases at V and 2 bases at J; junction bases unmatched: 2. CDR1 and CDR2 (germline): MNHEY, SMNVEV (reference sequence). The CDR3 DNA reads as TGTGCCAGCAGTTTACGGGAGGGAGCCTACGAGCAGTACTTC. This translates into CASSLREGAYEQYF.

This clonotype has at least ten counts. This sequence joins TRBV16 and TRBJ1-3, with D unresolved. Germline V lookup: CDR1 KGHSY, CDR2 FQNENV. The CDR3 extends over 17 amino acids. The V and J ends lost 4 bases and 1 base respectively, with 17 bases between them. The chain's CDR3 is CASSLTRPTPSGNTIYF. The CDR3, as DNA: TGTGCCAGCAGCCTCACACGGCCAACCCCTTCTGGAAACACCATATATTTT.

In the case of this clonotype: A read error may explain this, as a much larger clone is one base away. The CDR3 nucleotides read TGTGCCAGCAGTGAAGATTGGGGGACTACCAAAAGCGGGGAGCTGTTTTTT. It translates to CASSEDWGTTKSGELFF. The J gene is TRBJ2-2, the V gene TRBV6-1, with 7 bases matching TRBD2. Germline lookup yields CDR1 MNHNS and CDR2 SASEGT. The CDR3 covers 17 residues. The V and J ends lost 1 base and 7 bases, in that order; junction bases with no gene match: 12.

The table lists this clonotype with many counts. DNA of the CDR3: TGTGCCAGCGGGCACGACTGGACGAACACCGGGGAGCTGTTTTTT. Its protein is CASGHDWTNTGELFF. The chain combines TRBV12-3 or TRBV12-4 with TRBJ2-2; D uncertain. This CDR3 spans 15 amino acids. Trimming cost V 8 bases and J 0 bases, with 13 bases left between them.

This clonotype was detected ten times or more. The rearrangement links TRBV12-3 or TRBV12-4 to TRBJ2-3, with 8 nucleotides matching TRBD2. This CDR3 is 14 amino acids long. Trimming removed 6 bases from V and 0 bases from J; junction bases left unmatched: 2. CDR3 amino acids: CASRSSGSTDTQYF. CDR3 DNA: TGTGCCAGCAGATCTAGCGGGAGCACAGATACGCAGTATTTT.

The gene calls are TRBV2 and TRBJ1-4, with D tentatively TRBD1 (5 bases). Looked up from germline, CDR1 is SNHLY and CDR2 is FYNNEI. CDR3 length equals 14 residues. V was trimmed by 2 bases and J by 6 bases, leaving 10 bases between them. The CDR3 DNA follows: TGTGCCAGCAGTGAACCGGGAGGGGATGAAAAACTGTTTTTT. It translates to CASSEPGGDEKLFF.